This entry concerns a single TCR beta chain. Its antigen remains unknown. This sample stems from a study of identical twins. After removal of 6 bases from V and 0 bases from J, the junction contained 19 bases not matched to a gene. The CDR3 has 20 amino acids. Study results and caveats: Invariant T cells like MAIT and iNKT could partly confound the zero-insertion analyses. Twins' excess sharing was less marked for out-of-frame beta sequences. A cross-sectional statistical analysis, not follow-up of the same donors, supported the conclusions.

TCRdb redid the calling of the 5' RACE reads with MiXCR, one entry per CDR3 protein. The table lists 750,000 to 950,000 distinct CDR3 sequences, about 12% of them singletons, with roughly 1.6% in the top ten. The same data also contributed to another study, on yellow fever vaccine responses in identical twins.

The origin of this receptor is a young woman in good health. The rearrangement uses TRBV12-3 or TRBV12-4 and TRBJ2-1, with 8 bases lining up with TRBD2. The specimen sequenced was PBMCs. The CDR3 reads CASSPAPSKRGLSSYNEQFF. The CDR3 nucleotides read TGTGCCAGCAGCCCCGCCCCGTCAAAGCGGGGGCTTAGCTCCTACAATGAGCAGTTCTTC.